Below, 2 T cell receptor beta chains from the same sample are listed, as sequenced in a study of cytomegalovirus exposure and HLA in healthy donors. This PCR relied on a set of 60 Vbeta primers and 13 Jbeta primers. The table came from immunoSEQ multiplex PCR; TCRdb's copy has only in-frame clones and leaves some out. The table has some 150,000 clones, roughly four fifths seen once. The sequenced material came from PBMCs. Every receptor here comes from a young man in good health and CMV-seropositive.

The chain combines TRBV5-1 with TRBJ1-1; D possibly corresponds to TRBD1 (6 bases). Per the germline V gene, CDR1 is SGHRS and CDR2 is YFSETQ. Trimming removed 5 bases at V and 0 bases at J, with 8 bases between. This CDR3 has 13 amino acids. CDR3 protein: CASRGGLNTEAFF. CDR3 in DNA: TGCGCCAGCAGGGGGGGGCTGAACACTGAAGCTTTCTTT.

The CDR3 sequence is CASSPSGLLTWQPQHF. As DNA, the CDR3 is TGTGCCAGCAGTCCTTCGGGACTCCTAACGTGGCAGCCCCAGCATTTT. The rearrangement joins TRBV27 to TRBJ1-5; D possibly corresponds to TRBD1 (5 bases). The germline CDR1 and CDR2 sequences are MNHEY and SMNVEV (reference sequence). The V end was cut by 5 bases, the J end by 7 bases, with 21 bases between. This CDR3 comprises 16 residues.